A single T cell receptor beta chain is shown here with its context. Its antigen is currently unknown. The CDR3 sequence is 16 residues long. J lost 1 base, V lost 5 bases, and 8 bases had no gene match. The germline CDR1 and CDR2 sequences are SEHNR and FQNEAQ (reference sequence). Both TRBC1 and TRBC2 were covered by a beta constant-region primer of two equimolar oligonucleotides. Four rounds of PCR amplified the ligated cDNA using nested alpha and beta constant-region primers plus SP2. TCRdb independently ran MiXCR on the UMI-ligation and nested PCR reads; one entry per CDR3 protein. Among approximately 140,000 distinct CDR3 sequences listed, approximately 20% were seen once. The sample originates from a study of naive and memory T cell subsets. CD4 T cells were positively selected, then CD8 T cells from the CD4-negative fraction. Cells stained for CD3, CD4, CD8, CD45RA and CD27 were sorted into four subsets.

Study-wide results and limits: Especially in CD8 cells, naive repertoires contained a few larger clonotypes, possibly CD45RA-re-expressing memory cells. Over 95% of naive TCR sequences appeared only once after error correction, unlike memory subsets.

V usage is TRBV7-9 and J usage is TRBJ2-1; the match to TRBD2 covers 7 bases. The sample consisted of naive CD8+ T cells from blood. This receptor was taken from a human donor in good health. The CDR3 sequence: CASSPPGLLSYNEQFF. The CDR3 bases are TGTGCCAGCAGCCCTCCGGGACTACTGTCCTACAATGAGCAGTTCTTC.